This paragraph reports one T cell receptor beta chain. Its antigen is not known. Assay used: immunoSEQ multiplex PCR; TCRdb lists only in-frame clones, some missing. The table lists over 120,000 clones, over 90% of them singletons. The data stem from a study of graft-versus-host responses after intestinal transplantation. Study conclusions and caveats: Subjects displaying graft-donor T cell macrochimerism possessed elevated graft-versus-host to host-versus-graft clonal ratios inside allografts. Detected in recipient marrow were GvH clones, some of which were first observed in ileum or blood.

The CDR3 extends over 17 amino acids. V lost 2 bases and J 0 bases, leaving 15 bases between the germline ends. Germline CDR1 MDHEN, CDR2 SYDVKM. The sequences come from unstimulated CD4+ T cells sorted from spleen or lymph node cells, collected before intestinal transplant. This clonotype was obtained from a human donor who received an intestinal transplant. The V call is TRBV28, the J call TRBJ2-3, with D unresolved. This CDR3 is CASSLSVAVASTDTQYF. The CDR3 nucleotides are TGTGCCAGCAGTTTAAGTGTTGCGGTAGCTAGCACAGATACGCAGTATTTT.